This T cell receptor (beta chain) originates from a study of OX40 agonist ivuxolimab in advanced cancers. Study-wide background: Dose-escalation cases comprised hepatocellular carcinoma, melanoma, renal cell or head and neck cancer. Two cutaneous melanoma patients and one hepatocellular carcinoma patient, three in all, had partial responses.

The assay was immunoSEQ multiplex PCR, and TCRdb's table has in-frame clones only and misses some. The table includes about 100,000 clones, 89% detected once. Germline CDR1 reads SGHVS; CDR2 reads FQNEAQ. CDR3 length: 11 amino acids. V was pared by 4 bases and J by 4 bases, with 5 bases between. The chain joins TRBV7-8 to TRBJ2-7, with D unclear. The sample was CD4+ or CD8+ T cells sorted from blood, taken in a trial of the OX40 agonist ivuxolimab. The clonotype originates from an adult with an advanced solid tumor such as melanoma, head and neck, liver or kidney cancer. CDR3 amino acids: CASSSQYEQYF. The CDR3 DNA sequence: TGTGCCAGCAGCTCCCAATACGAGCAGTACTTC.